This passage covers 22 T cell receptor beta chains from one sample sequenced in a study of blood T cell repertoires in COVID-19. Only in-frame clones appear in the TCRdb table, and some are missing; sequencing was by immunoSEQ multiplex PCR. Of 150,000 to 200,000 clones listed, around 87% are singletons. Sequenced material: PBMCs or T cells enriched from blood (not recorded which). The receptors originated from a woman in her forties in a cohort exposed to, infected with or recovered from COVID-19 (not recorded which).

The rearrangement uses TRBV5-8 and TRBJ2-6; D is perhaps TRBD1 (5 bases). Trimming took 2 bases from V and 0 from J, leaving 12 bases between them. Germline V gene sequence: CDR1 SGHTS, CDR2 YDEGEE. The length of the CDR3 is 17 residues. In nucleotides, the CDR3 is TGTGCCAGCAGCTTAGACCAGGGTAGCTCTGGGGCCAACGTCCTGACTTTC. Translated, it gives CASSLDQGSSGANVLTF.

The rearrangement joins TRBV9 to TRBJ2-3, with D hard to call. Germline values: CDR1 SGDLS, CDR2 YYNGEE. The CDR3 spans 12 residues. V was trimmed by 4 bases and J by 2 bases, leaving 5 bases between them. The CDR3 region is CASSPNTDTQYF. The CDR3 nucleotides read TGTGCCAGCAGCCCTAACACAGATACGCAGTATTTT.

CDR3 sequence: CASSYSNAQGGGYTF. The CDR3 bases are TGTGCCAGCAGTTACTCGAACGCGCAGGGAGGCGGCTACACCTTC. The gene calls are TRBV6-2 or TRBV6-3 and TRBJ1-2, with D perhaps TRBD1 (5 bases). Trimming pared 0 bases from V and 8 bases from J, leaving 16 bases between. This CDR3 is built from 15 residues. Germline V gene data show CDR1 as MNHEY and CDR2 as SVGEGT.

J is TRBJ1-2 and V is TRBV28; tentatively, D is TRBD1 (6 bases). This CDR3 comprises 14 residues. Trimming took 8 bases from V and 7 from J, leaving 20 bases between them. Per germline, CDR1 MDHEN and CDR2 SYDVKM. The CDR3 coding sequence is TGTGCCAGCCAATCGACAGGCGTATTGGGTGGCTACACCTTC. Encoded protein: CASQSTGVLGGYTF.

The chain is built from TRBV30 and TRBJ2-7, with 8 bases that match TRBD2. Looked up from germline, CDR1 is GTSNPN and CDR2 is SVGIG (reference sequence). Trimming took 4 bases from V and 6 from J; bases not matched to a gene: 8. The length of the CDR3 is 13 residues. The CDR3 nucleotides read TGTGCCTGGACAAGGGGCCTAGCGGGCGAGCAGTACTTC. This translates into CAWTRGLAGEQYF.

The rearrangement uses TRBV7-8 and TRBJ2-7, with 9 bases aligning to TRBD1. The CDR3 runs to 15 residues. The trim removed 4 bases at V and 3 bases at J, leaving 7 bases unmatched. CDR1 is SGHVS and CDR2 is FQNEAQ in the germline V gene. The CDR3 nucleotides read TGTGCCAGCAGCTACCCGGGACAGGGCCTCTACGAGCAGTACTTC. Translated: CASSYPGQGLYEQYF.

The chain uses TRBV7-2 and TRBJ2-7, with 7 bases matching TRBD1. There are 15 residues in the CDR3. Germline loops: CDR1 SGHTA, CDR2 FQGNSA. With 5 bases clipped from V and 2 bases from J, the junction kept 9 bases outside the gene matches. The CDR3 is CASSLRGQRPYEQYF. The CDR3 DNA sequence: TGTGCCAGCAGCCTAAGGGGACAGAGGCCCTACGAGCAGTACTTC.

This CDR3 is CASSGGLFEGPWETQYF. The CDR3 DNA follows: TGCGCCAGCAGCGGGGGCCTGTTTGAAGGACCCTGGGAGACCCAGTACTTC. The chain recombines TRBV5-1 with TRBJ2-5; possibly TRBD1 for D (6 bases). The V end was cut by 4 bases, the J end by 5 bases, with 24 bases between. The CDR3 totals 17 residues. Germline CDR1 and CDR2: SGHRS and YFSETQ. Using reference TRBV5-1 and TRBJ2-5 for the parts outside the CDR3, the full variable domain is KAGVTQTPRYLIKTRGQQVTLSCSPISGHRSVSWYQQTPGQGLQFLFEYFSETQRNKGNFPGRFSGRQFSNSRSEMNVSTLELGDSALYLCASSGGLFEGPWETQYFGPGTRLLVL.

V is TRBV27 and J is TRBJ1-1; TRBD1 matches 9 bases. This CDR3 is 16 amino acids long. Trimming cost V 4 bases and J 2 bases; bases outside gene matches: 8. The germline gives CDR1 MNHEY, CDR2 SMNVEV (reference sequence). This chain's CDR3 is CASSSRDRVSNTEAFF. In DNA, the CDR3 is TGTGCCAGCAGTTCCCGGGACAGGGTATCAAACACTGAAGCTTTCTTT.

The chain is built from TRBV18 and TRBJ1-2; TRBD1 might be the D (6 bases). Germline V CDR1 and CDR2: KGHSH, LQKENI. Trimming removed 2 bases from V and 8 bases from J, with 15 bases in between. The CDR3 has 14 amino acids. Here the CDR3 reads CASSPGDNRAGYTF. The CDR3 coding sequence is TGTGCCAGCTCACCAGGGGACAACAGGGCCGGCTACACCTTC. The complete variable domain, with remaining parts taken from reference TRBV18 and TRBJ1-2, reads NAGVMQNPRHLVRRRGQEARLRCSPMKGHSHVYWYRQLPEEGLKFMVYLQKENIIDESGMPKERFSAEFPKEGPSILRIQQVVRGDSAAYFCASSPGDNRAGYTFGSGTRLTVV.

In DNA, the CDR3 is TGTGCCAGCAGCCCTCAAGCCACAGGGGACGAGCAGTACTTC. It yields the protein CASSPQATGDEQYF. The chain has TRBV9 and TRBJ2-7, with 7 bases identical to TRBD1. J gave up 5 bases and V 4 bases, and 9 bases lay outside the gene matches. CDR1 and CDR2 from the germline V gene are SGDLS and YYNGEE. The CDR3 spans 14 residues.

The rearrangement joins TRBV28 to TRBJ1-3; 9 bases match TRBD1. The V and J ends lost 5 bases and 4 bases, in that order; junction bases with no gene match: 9. Germline V CDR1 and CDR2: MDHEN, SYDVKM. The CDR3 has 16 amino acids. CDR3 DNA: TGTGCCAGCAGTCGGCACGGGACAGGGCGAGGAAACACCATATATTTT. The encoded protein is CASSRHGTGRGNTIYF. Drawing the rest from reference TRBV28 and TRBJ1-3, the complete variable domain is DVKVTQSSRYLVKRTGEKVFLECVQDMDHENMFWYRQDPGLGLRLIYFSYDVKMKEKGDIPEGYSVSREKKERFSLILESASTNQTSMYLCASSRHGTGRGNTIYFGEGSWLTVV.

The gene calls are TRBV7-9 and TRBJ1-3, with D hard to call. CDR1 is SEHNR, CDR2 FQNEAQ, per germline (reference sequence). CDR3 length: 12 amino acids. The V end was cut by 5 bases, the J end by 7 bases, with 9 bases between. Here the CDR3 reads CASSLLTNTIYF. The CDR3, as DNA: TGTGCCAGCAGCCTACTCACCAACACCATATATTTT.

The rearrangement links TRBV30 to TRBJ1-1; D remains unclear. This CDR3 spans 11 amino acids. V gave up 7 bases and J gave up 1 base, with 7 bases separating them. Germline V gene data show CDR1 as GTSNPN and CDR2 as SVGIG (reference sequence). This CDR3 is CASPSNTEAFF. The CDR3 DNA follows: TGTGCCTCTCCTTCGAACACTGAAGCTTTCTTT.

This clone was observed a handful of times. This chain joins TRBV11-2 and TRBJ2-7; D call uncertain. This CDR3 has 15 residues. Trimming left V 5 bases short and J 0 bases short, with 14 bases between. CDR1 and CDR2 from the germline V gene are SGHAT and FQNNGV. CDR3 sequence reads: CASSIDFSPSYEQYF. The CDR3 nucleotides are TGTGCCAGCAGCATTGACTTTTCCCCCTCCTACGAGCAGTACTTC.

This clone was found many times. The gene calls are TRBV15 and TRBJ1-5; 7 bases line up with TRBD1. J gave up 3 bases and V 8 bases, and 13 bases lay outside the gene matches. Germline lookup yields CDR1 LNHNV and CDR2 YYDKDF (reference sequence). CDR3 length equals 16 residues. The CDR3 protein is CATAVTGLYVNQPQHF. For the CDR3, the DNA is TGTGCCACCGCGGTGACAGGGTTGTATGTCAATCAGCCCCAGCATTTT.

The genes are TRBV10-3 and TRBJ2-7, with 8 bases that match TRBD1. The length of the CDR3 is 15 residues. Losses at the gene ends were 4 bases for V and 2 bases for J; bases not matched to a gene: 7. Per germline, CDR1 ENHRY and CDR2 SYGVKD. The DNA for the CDR3 is TGTGCCATCAGTGGGGGACAGGTTACCCCCTACGAGCAGTACTTC. Amino acid sequence: CAISGGQVTPYEQYF.

V is TRBV7-9 and J is TRBJ1-2, with unresolved D. The CDR3 runs to 15 residues. The germline V gene encodes CDR1 SEHNR and CDR2 FQNEAQ (reference sequence). Trimming removed 5 bases at V and 3 bases at J, with 16 bases between. CDR3 loop: CASSNQPAGYYGYTF. As DNA, the CDR3 is TGTGCCAGCAGCAACCAGCCAGCGGGTTACTATGGCTACACCTTC. Based on the CDR3 plus reference TRBV7-9 and TRBJ1-2, the full variable domain is DTGVSQNPRHKITKRGQNVTFRCDPISEHNRLYWYRQTLGQGPEFLTYFQNEAQLEKSRLLSDRFSAERPKGSFSTLEIQRTEQGDSAMYLCASSNQPAGYYGYTFGSGTRLTVV.

The chain has TRBV7-6 and TRBJ2-1; the match to TRBD2 covers 9 bases. V lost 1 base and J lost 8; bases outside the gene matches: 6. The CDR3 has 15 residues. Germline values: CDR1 SGHVS, CDR2 FNYEAQ. The chain's CDR3 is CASSLVFSGSHEQFF. CDR3 DNA sequence: TGTGCCAGCAGCTTAGTTTTTAGCGGGAGTCATGAGCAGTTCTTC.

This clone has a handful of counts. This sequence joins TRBV4-1 and TRBJ1-1, with D unresolved. The CDR3 consists of 14 residues. Trimming left V 2 bases short and J 1 base short, with 8 bases between. Germline V gives CDR1 MGHRA, CDR2 YSYEKL. This CDR3 is CASSQQTANTEAFF. The CDR3 coding sequence is TGCGCCAGCAGCCAACAAACAGCGAACACTGAAGCTTTCTTT.

The gene calls are TRBV14 and TRBJ2-7; possible D gene TRBD1, 6 bases. This CDR3 is built from 15 residues. In germline, CDR1 is SGHDN, CDR2 FVKESK. The V gene lost 3 bases and the J gene lost 2 bases, with 14 bases spanning the gap. This CDR3 reads CASSQIWQGTYEQYF. The CDR3 DNA sequence: TGTGCCAGCAGCCAGATATGGCAGGGGACCTACGAGCAGTACTTC.

The chain uses TRBV7-8 and TRBJ1-5, with D perhaps matching TRBD1 (6 bases). CDR3 length equals 17 residues. V was shortened by 1 base and J by 4 bases, with 17 bases between the two germline ends. Germline CDR1 and CDR2: SGHVS and FQNEAQ. CDR3 DNA sequence: TGTGCCAGCAGCTTAGACGGGACAACCCTTGGGAATCAGCCCCAGCATTTT. Translating gives CASSLDGTTLGNQPQHF. Based on the CDR3 plus reference TRBV7-8 and TRBJ1-5, the full variable domain is GAGVSQSPRYKVAKRGQDVALRCDPISGHVSLFWYQQALGQGPEFLTYFQNEAQLDKSGLPSDRFFAERPEGSVSTLKIQRTQQEDSAVYLCASSLDGTTLGNQPQHFGDGTRLSIL.